A selection of T cell receptor beta chains follows, all from one sample in a study of CD4 T cells in relation to SARS-CoV-2 and coronaviruses. Using immunoSEQ multiplex PCR, the repertoire was profiled, and TCRdb retains in-frame clones only, with some absent. This table holds over 25,000 clones, 60% to 85% found once. No antigen has been identified for these receptors. The sample was CD4+ T cells from PBMCs, cultured in vitro. The origin of the receptors is a human donor in good health. Both conserved end residues are part of each CDR3. The D gene is left open where the match is weak. Clone size is stated in some rows and not others, as once, few, many or a class when expanded.

clone size: .; D gene: TRBD1; V gene: TRBV2; J gene: TRBJ2-7; CDR3 DNA: TGTGCCAGCAGTGAAGCGGGACAGGGGCCCGTCGAGCAGTACTTC; CDR3 protein: CASSEAGQGPVEQYF
clone size: .; D gene: TRBD1; V gene: TRBV2; J gene: TRBJ1-5; CDR3 DNA: TGTGCCAGCAGTGCGGGACAGTATCAGCCCCAGCATTTT; CDR3 protein: CASSAGQYQPQHF
clone size: few; D gene: .; V gene: TRBV19; J gene: TRBJ1-4; CDR3 DNA: TGTGCCAGTAGTATACTGGGGGACTTACTAGGGGAAAAACTGTTTTTT; CDR3 protein: CASSILGDLLGEKLFF
clone size: .; D gene: .; V gene: TRBV11-2; J gene: TRBJ2-7; CDR3 DNA: TGTGCCAGCAGCTTAGGGCGGCGGACAGATAATACTCAGTACTTC; CDR3 protein: CASSLGRRTDNTQYF
clone size: .; D gene: .; V gene: TRBV3-1/TRBV3-2; J gene: TRBJ2-7; CDR3 DNA: TGTGCCAGCAGCCAAGATACCTACGAGCAGTACTTC; CDR3 protein: CASSQDTYEQYF
clone size: .; D gene: .; V gene: TRBV10-1; J gene: TRBJ1-5; CDR3 DNA: TGCGCCAGCAGTGAGGGCCTCGAGCCGGGTCAGCCCCAGCATTTT; CDR3 protein: CASSEGLEPGQPQHF
clone size: .; D gene: .; V gene: TRBV6-2/TRBV6-3; J gene: TRBJ1-4; CDR3 DNA: TGTGCCAGCAGTACTTCAATCAATCCAACTAATGAAAAACTGTTTTTT; CDR3 protein: CASSTSINPTNEKLFF
clone size: .; D gene: .; V gene: TRBV19; J gene: TRBJ1-5; CDR3 DNA: TGTGCCAGTAGTATAGATGTCCAGCCCCAGCATTTT; CDR3 protein: CASSIDVQPQHF
clone size: .; D gene: .; V gene: TRBV6-6; J gene: TRBJ2-7; CDR3 DNA: TGTGCCACCACATCTCCAGGAGGGGAGCAGTACTTC; CDR3 protein: CATTSPGGEQYF
clone size: .; D gene: TRBD1; V gene: TRBV4-2; J gene: TRBJ2-7; CDR3 DNA: TGTGCCAGCAGCCAACCCGACAGGGGGGAGCAGTACTTC; CDR3 protein: CASSQPDRGEQYF
clone size: .; D gene: .; V gene: TRBV5-1; J gene: TRBJ2-7; CDR3 DNA: TGCGCCAGCAGCTTAGCAGGCAGCTCCTACGAGCAGTACTTC; CDR3 protein: CASSLAGSSYEQYF
clone size: .; D gene: .; V gene: TRBV4-3; J gene: TRBJ1-1; CDR3 DNA: TGCGCCAGCAGCCGTGCCGACCTGAACACTGAAGCTTTCTTT; CDR3 protein: CASSRADLNTEAFF
clone size: .; D gene: .; V gene: TRBV7-3; J gene: TRBJ2-1; CDR3 DNA: TGTGCCAGCAGCTTAAGAGCGAAGGACTCCTACAATGAGCAGTTCTTC; CDR3 protein: CASSLRAKDSYNEQFF
clone size: few; D gene: TRBD2; V gene: TRBV5-4; J gene: TRBJ2-2; CDR3 DNA: TGTGCCAGCAGCCTGCCGGGACTAGCTGGTGGGACCGGGGAGCTGTTTTTT; CDR3 protein: CASSLPGLAGGTGELFF
clone size: .; D gene: .; V gene: TRBV5-1; J gene: TRBJ2-7; CDR3 DNA: TGCGCCAGCAGCTTGGCGGCTGGGGGTGGCTACGAGCAGTACTTC; CDR3 protein: CASSLAAGGGYEQYF
clone size: .; D gene: .; V gene: TRBV9; J gene: TRBJ2-1; CDR3 DNA: TGTGCCAGCAGCGTAGTAGGGACTGGAAACATTCTTGAGCAGTTCTTC; CDR3 protein: CASSVVGTGNILEQFF
clone size: .; D gene: TRBD2; V gene: TRBV18; J gene: TRBJ2-4; CDR3 DNA: TGTGCCAGCTCACCCCTGAGAGCGGGGGGCCTTCTCCAAAACATTCAGTACTTC; CDR3 protein: CASSPLRAGGLLQNIQYF
clone size: few; D gene: .; V gene: TRBV18; J gene: TRBJ2-7; CDR3 DNA: TGTGCCAGCTCACAACTGGAGGGTTCCTACGAGCAGTACTTC; CDR3 protein: CASSQLEGSYEQYF
clone size: .; D gene: .; V gene: TRBV7-2; J gene: TRBJ2-7; CDR3 DNA: TGTGCCAGCAGCCCCAGGGGGGGCGGGTACTACGAGCAGTACTTC; CDR3 protein: CASSPRGGGYYEQYF
clone size: .; D gene: .; V gene: TRBV5-1; J gene: TRBJ2-1; CDR3 DNA: TGCGCCAGCAGCGTAGACAGCAACTCCTACAATGAGCAGTTCTTC; CDR3 protein: CASSVDSNSYNEQFF
clone size: .; D gene: .; V gene: TRBV5-8; J gene: TRBJ2-1; CDR3 DNA: TGTGCCAGCGACACGGGGGGCCAGTGGGTCAATGAGCAGTTCTTC; CDR3 protein: CASDTGGQWVNEQFF
clone size: few; D gene: .; V gene: TRBV5-6; J gene: TRBJ1-1; CDR3 DNA: TGTGCCAGCAGCTGGGGCGGGGCCGACACTGAAGCTTTCTTT; CDR3 protein: CASSWGGADTEAFF
clone size: .; D gene: .; V gene: TRBV7-2; J gene: TRBJ2-2; CDR3 DNA: TGTGCCAGCAGCTTACGATCCAGGCCTTTCGCCGGGGAGCTGTTTTTT; CDR3 protein: CASSLRSRPFAGELFF
clone size: .; D gene: TRBD2; V gene: TRBV7-2; J gene: TRBJ2-2; CDR3 DNA: TGTGCCAGCAGCTTAGTGTCGGGGGGGAACACCGGGGAGCTGTTTTTT; CDR3 protein: CASSLVSGGNTGELFF
clone size: .; D gene: .; V gene: TRBV10-3; J gene: TRBJ1-2; CDR3 DNA: TGTGCCATCAGTGGGGGGATTAAAGGCCAGACGGCTAACTATGGCTACACCTTC; CDR3 protein: CAISGGIKGQTANYGYTF
clone size: .; D gene: .; V gene: TRBV27; J gene: TRBJ1-5; CDR3 DNA: TGTGCCAGCAGTTTATTGGGGGGGAGCAATCAGCCCCAGCATTTT; CDR3 protein: CASSLLGGSNQPQHF
clone size: .; D gene: .; V gene: TRBV18; J gene: TRBJ2-7; CDR3 DNA: TGTGCCAGCTCCCAGAATCCGGGCTACGAGCAGTACTTC; CDR3 protein: CASSQNPGYEQYF
clone size: .; D gene: .; V gene: TRBV11-2; J gene: TRBJ2-1; CDR3 DNA: TGTGCCAGCAGTTTAACCACAGGGAGCTCCTACAATGAGCAGTTCTTC; CDR3 protein: CASSLTTGSSYNEQFF
clone size: .; D gene: .; V gene: TRBV18; J gene: TRBJ1-6; CDR3 DNA: TGTGCCAGCTCACCCCGTCAGGATTCACCCCTCCACTTT; CDR3 protein: CASSPRQDSPLHF
clone size: few; D gene: .; V gene: TRBV5-4; J gene: TRBJ1-6; CDR3 DNA: TGTGCCAGCAGCCGTTATGGGAGCTCCTATAATTCACCCCTCCACTTT; CDR3 protein: CASSRYGSSYNSPLHF
clone size: .; D gene: TRBD1; V gene: TRBV3-1/TRBV3-2; J gene: TRBJ1-2; CDR3 DNA: TGTGCCAGCAGCCAGGAACAGGGGGCGACCGCTGGCTACACCTTC; CDR3 protein: CASSQEQGATAGYTF
clone size: once; D gene: .; V gene: TRBV7-2; J gene: TRBJ2-7; CDR3 DNA: TGTGCCAGCAGCTTAGGGACCGCCTCTGCCGAGCAGTACTTC; CDR3 protein: CASSLGTASAEQYF
clone size: .; D gene: .; V gene: TRBV5-4; J gene: TRBJ1-6; CDR3 DNA: TGTGCCAGCAGCTTGGCAAGGGGGGCAGGGTCGAATAATTCACCCCTCCACTTT; CDR3 protein: CASSLARGAGSNNSPLHF
clone size: .; D gene: TRBD2; V gene: TRBV4-1; J gene: TRBJ2-2; CDR3 DNA: TGCGCCAGCAGCCAAGCTGGACTAGCGGGAGTAGGGACCGGGGAGCTGTTTTTT; CDR3 protein: CASSQAGLAGVGTGELFF
clone size: once; D gene: TRBD1; V gene: TRBV7-2; J gene: TRBJ2-1; CDR3 DNA: TGTGCCAGCAGCCACGCCGGGACAGGGGTCCACAATGAGCAGTTCTTC; CDR3 protein: CASSHAGTGVHNEQFF
clone size: .; D gene: .; V gene: TRBV7-9; J gene: TRBJ1-1; CDR3 DNA: TGTGCCAGCAGCCCCGGTACTGCCGTCCCTAACCATGAAGCTTTCTTT; CDR3 protein: CASSPGTAVPNHEAFF
clone size: .; D gene: .; V gene: TRBV18; J gene: TRBJ1-1; CDR3 DNA: TGTGCCAGCTCACCACGTGAGGGGCCGAACACTGAAGCTTTCTTT; CDR3 protein: CASSPREGPNTEAFF
clone size: few; D gene: TRBD2; V gene: TRBV20-1; J gene: TRBJ2-5; CDR3 DNA: TGCAGTGCTAGTATTGGCGGGAGAAACCAAGAGACCCAGTACTTC; CDR3 protein: CSASIGGRNQETQYF
clone size: .; D gene: .; V gene: TRBV7-2; J gene: TRBJ1-3; CDR3 DNA: TGTGCCAGCAGCTTATTTCAGGGGTCAATCTCTGGAAACACCATATATTTT; CDR3 protein: CASSLFQGSISGNTIYF
clone size: .; D gene: TRBD1; V gene: TRBV5-1; J gene: TRBJ2-1; CDR3 DNA: TGCGCCAGCAGCTTGGCGGTAGGTGGACAGGGGTCTGGTGAGCAGTTCTTC; CDR3 protein: CASSLAVGGQGSGEQFF